The next 5 T cell receptor beta chains were all read from a single sample in a study of human T cells and chemical hapten exposure (dated by TCRdb to about 2021). This specimen's time point label, per the study, means: patch test 1, 2 weeks after DPC sensitization. This sample's treatment or condition label indicates: therapeutic diphenylcyclopropenone sensitization with weekly scalp DPC. The library was made by RACE. The instrument given in TCRdb is NextSeq 500. TCRdb trimmed public reads at Q25 via fastp, called clones via MiXCR and kept in-frame beta chains. Rows merge per CDR3 protein into single entries with the most common DNA and genes. The table for this sample lists about 120,000 distinct CDR3 sequences; 9.5% to 13% of them were counted only once. The ten biggest clones cover over 1.1% of the sample. Sequencing was performed on whole blood, taken in connection with sensitization to the hapten diphenylcyclopropenone (DPC). These receptors were obtained from a woman in her 50s with alopecia areata. Some clones in this sample may be carry-over from other donors' samples.

About this clonotype: This may arise from a read error, as a much more abundant clone is one base away. Because it lacks the conserved phenylalanine or tryptophan at the end, this CDR3 is likely a read error. The chain has TRBV5-5 and TRBJ1-1; maybe TRBD1 (5 bases). The germline V gene encodes CDR1 SGHKS and CDR2 YYEKEE (reference sequence). Deletions cut 3 bases from V and 0 bases from J, with 12 bases between. The CDR3 contains 15 residues. CDR3: CASSSRWGLNTEAFY. CDR3 DNA: TGTGCCAGCAGCTCGAGATGGGGCCTGAACACTGAAGCTTTCTAT.

Ten or more counts support this clonotype. V and J are TRBV18 and TRBJ1-2, with D possibly TRBD1 on 6 matching bases. V lost 3 bases to trimming and J lost 6 bases, with 14 bases between them. The CDR3 length is 14 residues. The germline V gene has CDR1 KGHSH and CDR2 LQKENI. The CDR3 spells CASSPKDRRHGYTF. CDR3 sequence (DNA): TGTGCCAGCTCACCGAAAGACAGGAGGCATGGCTACACCTTC.

This clonotype was recorded many times. V is TRBV25-1 and J is TRBJ1-5; D unresolved. The CDR3 extends over 13 amino acids. V was pared by 0 bases and J by 8 bases, with 8 bases between. Germline assignment: CDR1 MGHDK and CDR2 SYGVNS. The CDR3 coding sequence is TGTGCCAGCAGTGAATACTATTCGGAGCCCCAGCATTTT. Protein sequence: CASSEYYSEPQHF.

This clonotype has only one observation. The chain is built from TRBV2 and TRBJ2-7; TRBD2 agrees at 7 bases. V gave up 6 bases and J gave up 6 bases; unmatched junction bases: 8. Germline lookup yields CDR1 SNHLY and CDR2 FYNNEI. The CDR3 has 13 residues. CDR3 region: CASSLRLAGEQYF. The CDR3 DNA reads TGTGCCAGCAGCTTAAGACTAGCTGGCGAGCAGTACTTC.

The V gene is TRBV20-1, the J gene TRBJ2-7; 7 bases align to TRBD1. CDR3 size: 14 residues. Germline-derived CDR1 and CDR2 are DFQATT and SNEGSKA (reference sequence). Unmatched junction bases numbered 11, after V lost 6 bases and J lost 3 bases. The CDR3 region is CSAEKTGPLYEQYF. Here the CDR3 DNA reads TGCAGTGCAGAGAAGACAGGGCCCCTCTACGAGCAGTACTTC.